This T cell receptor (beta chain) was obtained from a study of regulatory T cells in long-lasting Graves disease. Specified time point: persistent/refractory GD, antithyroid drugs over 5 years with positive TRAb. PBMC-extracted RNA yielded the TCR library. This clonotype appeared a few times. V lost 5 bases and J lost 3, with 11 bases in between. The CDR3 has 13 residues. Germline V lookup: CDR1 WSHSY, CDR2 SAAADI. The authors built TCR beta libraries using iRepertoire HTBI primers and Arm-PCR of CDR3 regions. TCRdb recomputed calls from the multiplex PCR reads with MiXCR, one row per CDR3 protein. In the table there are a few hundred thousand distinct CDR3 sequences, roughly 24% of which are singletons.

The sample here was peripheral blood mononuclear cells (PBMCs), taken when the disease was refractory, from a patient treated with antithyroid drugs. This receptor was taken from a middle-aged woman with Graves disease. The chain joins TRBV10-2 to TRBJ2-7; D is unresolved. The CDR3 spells CASSSHIYYEQYF. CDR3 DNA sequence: TGCGCCAGCAGTTCTCATATCTACTACGAGCAGTACTTC.